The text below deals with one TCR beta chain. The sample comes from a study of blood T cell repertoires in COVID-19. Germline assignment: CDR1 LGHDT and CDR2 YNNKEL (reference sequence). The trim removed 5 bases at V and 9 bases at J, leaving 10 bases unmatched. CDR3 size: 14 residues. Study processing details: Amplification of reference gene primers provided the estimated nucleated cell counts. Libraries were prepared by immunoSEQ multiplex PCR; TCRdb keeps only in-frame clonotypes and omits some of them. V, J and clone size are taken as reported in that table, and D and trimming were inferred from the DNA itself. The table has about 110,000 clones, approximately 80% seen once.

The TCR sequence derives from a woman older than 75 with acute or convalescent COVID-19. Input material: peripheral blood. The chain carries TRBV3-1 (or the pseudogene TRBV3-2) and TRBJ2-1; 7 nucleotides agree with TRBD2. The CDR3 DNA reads TGTGCCAGCAGCTACGGGACTACCCCTCCTGAGCAGTTCTTC. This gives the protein CASSYGTTPPEQFF.